Listed here are 23 T cell receptor beta chains from one sample, sequenced in a study of blood T cell repertoires in COVID-19. The repertoire was sequenced with immunoSEQ multiplex PCR; TCRdb's copy has only in-frame clones and lacks some. The sample lists around 100,000 clones, roughly 88% seen once, with approximately 5% in the top ten. The sequenced material came from peripheral blood. These receptors came from a human donor in a cohort sampled during active COVID-19.

The chain links TRBV6-2 or TRBV6-3 to TRBJ2-3; the D is unclear. The germline CDR1 and CDR2 sequences are MNHEY and SVGEGT. Trimming left V 4 bases short and J 2 bases short, with 19 bases between. The CDR3 sequence is 17 residues long. The CDR3 nucleotides read TGTGCCAGCAGTTCACCACCCGGGTCCCCGTTCACAGATACGCAGTATTTT. Its protein product is CASSSPPGSPFTDTQYF.

The chain links TRBV19 to TRBJ2-4, with D perhaps matching TRBD1 (5 bases). CDR1 and CDR2 (germline): LNHDA, SQIVND (reference sequence). V was trimmed by 5 bases and J by 8 bases, leaving 13 bases between them. This CDR3 has 13 amino acids. Written as DNA, the CDR3 is TGTGCCAGTAGTCTAGGCCTAGGGGACATTCAGTACTTC. It encodes CASSLGLGDIQYF. Full variable domain (rest looked up from reference TRBV19 and TRBJ2-4): DGGITQSPKYLFRKEGQNVTLSCEQNLNHDAMYWYRQDPGQGLRLIYYSQIVNDFQKGDIAEGYSVSREKKESFPLTVTSAQKNPTAFYLCASSLGLGDIQYFGAGTRLSVL.

In DNA form, the CDR3 reads TGTGCCAGCAGCCAAGAATCTCGCTCCTACAATGAGCAGTTCTTC. Protein sequence: CASSQESRSYNEQFF. The chain recombines TRBV4-2 with TRBJ2-1, with no clear D. Germline V gene sequence: CDR1 LGHNA, CDR2 YNFKEQ. Trimming stripped 0 bases from V and 0 bases from J, with 6 bases between. This CDR3 region has 15 residues.

The CDR3 loop reads CAWSEGRTYEQYF. CDR3 DNA: TGTGCCTGGAGTGAAGGGAGAACCTACGAGCAGTACTTC. The chain recombines TRBV30 with TRBJ2-7, with a possible D match to TRBD2 (5 bases). The CDR3 sequence is 13 residues long. Germline CDR1 GTSNPN, CDR2 SVGIG (reference sequence). V was shortened by 1 base and J by 2 bases, with 9 bases between the two germline ends. Full variable domain (remainder filled in from reference TRBV30 and TRBJ2-7): SQTIHQWPATLVQPVGSPLSLECTVEGTSNPNLYWYRQAAGRGLQLLFYSVGIGQISSEVPQNLSASRPQDRQFILSSKKLLLSDSGFYLCAWSEGRTYEQYFGPGTRLTVT.

The rearrangement joins TRBV24-1 to TRBJ2-3; D unclear. The germline CDR1 and CDR2 sequences are KGHDR and SFDVKD. V was shortened by 4 bases and J by 2 bases, with 6 bases between the two germline ends. The length of the CDR3 is 13 residues. The CDR3 sequence: CATSDQNTDTQYF. Written as DNA, the CDR3 is TGTGCCACCAGTGACCAAAACACAGATACGCAGTATTTT.

This clone was recorded only once. This rearrangement joins TRBV5-6 to TRBJ1-3, with D hard to call. Trimming pared 0 bases from V and 0 bases from J, leaving 7 bases between. CDR3 length: 15 amino acids. The germline V gene has CDR1 SGHDT and CDR2 YYEEEE. CDR3 region: CASSLDGFSGNTIYF. CDR3 DNA: TGTGCCAGCAGCTTGGACGGGTTCTCTGGAAACACCATATATTTT. Supplemented by reference TRBV5-6 and TRBJ1-3, the full variable domain reads DAGVTQSPTHLIKTRGQQVTLRCSPKSGHDTVSWYQQALGQGPQFIFQYYEEEERQRGNFPDRFSGHQFPNYSSELNVNALLLGDSALYLCASSLDGFSGNTIYFGEGSWLTVV.

The chain uses TRBV5-6 and TRBJ1-2; 7 bases line up with TRBD1. Trimming cost V 3 bases and J 4 bases; bases outside gene matches: 6. The germline V gene has CDR1 SGHDT and CDR2 YYEEEE. The CDR3 is made up of 14 amino acids. The DNA for the CDR3 is TGTGCCAGCAGCTCGCCGCAGGGGGTCTATGGCTACACCTTC. It encodes CASSSPQGVYGYTF.

The V and J genes are TRBV28 and TRBJ1-5, with 8 bases identical to TRBD1. The germline CDR1 and CDR2 sequences are MDHEN and SYDVKM. After removal of 4 bases from V and 7 bases from J, the junction contained 9 bases not matched to a gene. This CDR3 spans 15 amino acids. CDR3 DNA: TGTGCCAGCAGTTCTCTCACAGGGGGAGGACAGCCCCAGCATTTT. It specifies CASSSLTGGGQPQHF.

The chain combines TRBV14 with TRBJ2-3, with D tentatively TRBD2 (6 bases). V lost 0 bases, J lost 9 bases, and 13 bases lay in between. The germline V gene encodes CDR1 SGHDN and CDR2 FVKESK. This CDR3 has 14 amino acids. The CDR3 bases are TGTGCCAGCAGCCAAGACTGGGGGAGGAGCACGCAGTATTTT. It is translated as CASSQDWGRSTQYF.

This clone was observed once. J is TRBJ1-1 and V is TRBV6-6, with TRBD1 identical over 7 bases. Trimming removed 5 bases from V and 6 bases from J; junction bases left unmatched: 6. The CDR3 loop spans 13 amino acids. Germline CDR1 and CDR2: MNHNY and SVGAGI (reference sequence). CDR3 coding DNA: TGTGCCAGCAGTCCTCTTCAGGGGGCTGAAGCTTTCTTT. Translation: CASSPLQGAEAFF.

This clone has just one count. The V and J genes are TRBV19 and TRBJ2-1; D unresolved. The CDR3 contains 14 residues. Between the trimmed V and J ends, which lost 1 base and 1 base, there was a span of 5 bases. CDR1 is LNHDA, CDR2 SQIVND, per germline (reference sequence). The CDR3 coding sequence is TGTGCCAGTAGTATAGGCGCTTCCTACAATGAGCAGTTCTTC. Translated, it gives CASSIGASYNEQFF.

In nucleotides, the CDR3 is TGTGCCAGCAGCTTGCACACAGGGAGAGGTGAGACCCAGTACTTC. It is translated as CASSLHTGRGETQYF. The V and J genes are TRBV7-2 and TRBJ2-5; D perhaps matches TRBD1 (6 bases). V was cut by 3 bases and J by 5 bases, with 16 bases left in between. Germline V gene data show CDR1 as SGHTA and CDR2 as FQGNSA. The CDR3 covers 15 residues.

The chain links TRBV5-5 to TRBJ2-1; 9 nucleotides agree with TRBD2. The length of the CDR3 is 16 residues. The germline CDR1 and CDR2 sequences are SGHKS and YYEKEE (reference sequence). J gave up 4 bases and V 3 bases, and 8 bases lay outside the gene matches. This CDR3 is CASSSGGTSRYNEQFF. The CDR3 DNA sequence: TGTGCCAGCAGCTCGGGGGGGACTAGCCGGTACAATGAGCAGTTCTTC.

The genes are TRBV19 and TRBJ1-5; possibly TRBD1 for D (5 bases). Trimming took off 4 bases at V and 6 bases at J, with 16 bases between the two ends. Germline V gene data show CDR1 as LNHDA and CDR2 as SQIVND (reference sequence). The CDR3 runs to 15 residues. DNA of the CDR3: TGTGCCAGTAGTACTTCAGCGGGACCCGGTCAGCCCCAGCATTTT. This gives the protein CASSTSAGPGQPQHF.

The chain couples TRBV5-6 to TRBJ2-7, with unresolved D. Per the germline V gene, CDR1 is SGHDT and CDR2 is YYEEEE. Trimming left V 2 bases short and J 6 bases short, with 15 bases between. This CDR3 is built from 14 residues. The CDR3 loop is CASSFYGRLAEQYF. The CDR3 DNA follows: TGTGCCAGCAGCTTCTATGGCAGGCTTGCCGAGCAGTACTTC.

V usage is TRBV30 and J usage is TRBJ1-1; 8 bases agree with TRBD1. Germline values: CDR1 GTSNPN, CDR2 SVGIG (reference sequence). Trimming cost V 5 bases and J 4 bases; bases outside gene matches: 3. The CDR3 spans 12 residues. CDR3 region: CAWDRGGTEAFF. The CDR3 region has the DNA TGTGCCTGGGACAGGGGAGGCACTGAAGCTTTCTTT.

This clone was counted ten times or more. The V call is TRBV5-1, the J call TRBJ2-7; D is unclear. This CDR3 has 15 residues. The V end lost 5 bases, the J end lost 0 bases, and 15 bases lay between the germline ends. CDR1 and CDR2 from the germline V gene are SGHRS and YFSETQ. The CDR3 reads CASSWSGGSSYEQYF. The CDR3 nucleotides are TGCGCCAGCAGTTGGTCCGGTGGTAGCTCCTACGAGCAGTACTTC.

The J gene is TRBJ1-5, the V gene TRBV7-2; TRBD1 matches 8 bases. This CDR3 is 15 amino acids long. Germline V gene lookup returns CDR1 SGHTA and CDR2 FQGNSA. V trimming: 5 bases; J trimming: 4 bases; junction bases outside the gene matches: 7. The CDR3 DNA sequence: TGTGCCAGCAGCCCGGGGACAGGACTAAATCAGCCCCAGCATTTT. It translates to CASSPGTGLNQPQHF.

CDR3 residues: CASSYYRGTASNQPQHF. The DNA for the CDR3 is TGTGCCAGTAGTTATTACCGCGGGACAGCTAGCAATCAGCCCCAGCATTTT. The chain carries TRBV19 and TRBJ1-5; 7 nucleotides align to TRBD1. Germline values: CDR1 LNHDA, CDR2 SQIVND (reference sequence). Germline trimming cut 5 bases from V and 0 bases from J; bases unmatched to any gene: 10. The CDR3 is made up of 17 amino acids.

To note about this clone: Relative to the germline gene, one junction end is altered; a read error may explain this. The chain employs TRBV3-1 (or the pseudogene TRBV3-2) and TRBJ1-1; TRBD1 matches at 8 bases. Germline V CDR1 and CDR2: LGHDT, YNNKEL (reference sequence). The length of the CDR3 is 17 residues. CDR3 DNA: TGTGCCAGCAGCAAAGAGGGCAGGGGGCATCGGAACACTGAAGCTTTCTTT. Its protein is CASSKEGRGHRNTEAFF.

This clone was observed once. The genes are TRBV4-2 and TRBJ2-6; TRBD1 matches at 11 bases. Germline lookup yields CDR1 LGHNA and CDR2 YNFKEQ. Unmatched junction bases numbered 1, after V lost 3 bases and J lost 0 bases. The CDR3 is 17 residues long. The CDR3 DNA reads TGTGCCAGCAGCCACGGACAGGGGGCCTCTGGGGCCAACGTCCTGACTTTC. Protein: CASSHGQGASGANVLTF.

CDR3 nucleotides: TGCGCCAGCAGCTTGGCGGGGGTGTCTAATGAAAAACTGTTTTTT. It encodes CASSLAGVSNEKLFF. The chain carries TRBV5-1 and TRBJ1-4; perhaps TRBD1 as D (5 bases). Trimming took off 0 bases at V and 3 bases at J, with 9 bases between the two ends. Germline-derived CDR1 and CDR2 are SGHRS and YFSETQ. This CDR3 is 15 amino acids long. The full variable domain, in which reference TRBV5-1 and TRBJ1-4 provide the parts outside the CDR3, is KAGVTQTPRYLIKTRGQQVTLSCSPISGHRSVSWYQQTPGQGLQFLFEYFSETQRNKGNFPGRFSGRQFSNSRSEMNVSTLELGDSALYLCASSLAGVSNEKLFFGSGTQLSVL.

This rearrangement joins TRBV4-1 to TRBJ1-2, with TRBD1 matching over 7 bases. V gave up 0 bases and J gave up 5 bases; unmatched junction bases: 3. The CDR3 is 14 residues long. Germline V gene lookup returns CDR1 MGHRA and CDR2 YSYEKL. For the CDR3, the DNA is TGCGCCAGCAGCCAAGATCGGACAGGTTATGGCTACACCTTC. This translates into CASSQDRTGYGYTF.